The 14 T cell receptor beta chains below all came from one sample that was sequenced in a study of blood T cells in healthy people across ages (dated by TCRdb to between 2014 and 2017). Library creation used 5' RACE. For sequencing, an Illumina HiSeq 2500 was employed. A second PCR of about 7 to 12 cycles was run with a J-beta primer mix and a sample-barcoded 5' primer. Starting from the raw public reads, TCRdb applied fastp trimming at Q25, assembled clones with MiXCR and retained in-frame beta chains. Under each unique CDR3 protein, matching rows form one entry showing the most common genes and DNA. This sample comprises approximately 800,000 distinct CDR3 sequences, approximately 35% of them detected only once. The ten most abundant clones make up roughly 13% of the sample. Sequenced input: blood. The source of these receptors is a man in his late teens or twenties in good health.

The J gene is TRBJ2-7, the V gene TRBV5-4; D unresolved. V was trimmed by 4 bases and J by 7 bases, leaving 9 bases between them. In germline, CDR1 is SGHNT, CDR2 YYREEE (reference sequence). This CDR3 is built from 11 residues. CDR3 nucleotide sequence: TGTGCCAGCAGCGGCGACCGAGAGCAGTACTTC. This encodes CASSGDREQYF.

This clonotype was recorded at least ten times. V gene TRBV25-1 combines with J gene TRBJ1-2; a weak D match, TRBD1 (6 bases). The V gene lost 1 base and the J gene lost 7 bases, with 7 bases spanning the gap. CDR3 size: 12 residues. Germline V CDR1 and CDR2: MGHDK, SYGVNS. The CDR3: CASSEWGAGYTF. Here the CDR3 DNA reads TGTGCCAGCAGTGAATGGGGGGCTGGCTACACCTTC.

Here the CDR3 DNA reads TGCAGCGTTCACAGGGCCAAGGGCACTGAAGCTTTCTTT. Protein sequence: CSVHRAKGTEAFF. V and J are TRBV29-1 and TRBJ1-1; tentative D call: TRBD1 (6 bases). V was cut by 5 bases and J by 4 bases, with 14 bases left in between. The CDR3 loop spans 13 amino acids. The germline V gene has CDR1 SQVTM and CDR2 ANQGSEA.

The chain links TRBV5-1 to TRBJ1-1, with D unresolved. CDR1 SGHRS and CDR2 YFSETQ come from the germline V gene. This CDR3 contains 14 residues. V shed 3 bases and J shed 0 bases, with 9 bases lying between them. CDR3 sequence: CASSSARLNTEAFF. The CDR3, as DNA: TGCGCCAGCAGCTCGGCCAGACTGAACACTGAAGCTTTCTTT.

The rearrangement links TRBV5-5 to TRBJ1-5; no clear D gene. CDR3 length equals 16 residues. CDR1 is SGHKS, CDR2 YYEKEE, per germline (reference sequence). V shed 0 bases and J shed 0 bases, with 10 bases lying between them. The CDR3 DNA follows: TGTGCCAGCAGCTTGGTAGGCAGGACTAGCAATCAGCCCCAGCATTTT. It encodes CASSLVGRTSNQPQHF. Supplemented by reference TRBV5-5 and TRBJ1-5, the full variable domain reads DAGVTQSPTHLIKTRGQQVTLRCSPISGHKSVSWYQQVLGQGPQFIFQYYEKEERGRGNFPDRFSARQFPNYSSELNVNALLLGDSALYLCASSLVGRTSNQPQHFGDGTRLSIL.

This clonotype was recorded a few times. This rearrangement joins TRBV20-1 to TRBJ1-2, with D possibly TRBD1 on 5 matching bases. Germline V lookup: CDR1 DFQATT, CDR2 SNEGSKA (reference sequence). Between the trimmed V and J ends, which lost 3 bases and 5 bases, there was a span of 25 bases. This CDR3 has 17 amino acids. As DNA, the CDR3 is TGCAGTGCTAGGGACGAAGAGCGGGTTTTGGCAGGGTATGGCTACACCTTC. Translating gives CSARDEERVLAGYGYTF.

In its sample, this clonotype was seen many times. V usage is TRBV4-1 and J usage is TRBJ2-7, with D tentatively TRBD2 (6 bases). V was trimmed by 3 bases and J by 1 base, leaving 10 bases between them. The CDR3 extends over 14 amino acids. Germline-derived CDR1 and CDR2 are MGHRA and YSYEKL. CDR3: CASSHTDYSYEQYF. The CDR3 DNA sequence: TGCGCCAGCAGCCACACGGACTATTCCTACGAGCAGTACTTC.

About this clonotype: This sequence may be a read error, since a much larger clone differs from it by one base. The V call is TRBV20-1, the J call TRBJ1-2; D not resolved. Germline values: CDR1 DFQATT, CDR2 SNEGSKA (reference sequence). This CDR3 is 14 amino acids long. V was trimmed by 4 bases and J by 4 bases, leaving 16 bases between them. The CDR3 sequence is CSATVQEGSYGYTF. CDR3 DNA sequence: TGCAGTGCTACAGTCCAGGAGGGTAGCTATGGCTACACCTTC.

The chain recombines TRBV6-1 with TRBJ1-2; 10 bases are a match to TRBD1. From germline, CDR1 is MNHNS and CDR2 SASEGT. This CDR3 has 13 residues. With V trimmed by 9 bases and J by 4 bases, 5 bases remained unmatched. The CDR3 bases are TGTGCCAGGGGGACAGGGGTAGGCTATGGCTACACCTTC. It encodes CARGTGVGYGYTF.

This clonotype was seen more than once but under ten times. The chain combines TRBV7-9 with TRBJ1-4; D is unresolved. Trimming pared 2 bases from V and 3 bases from J, leaving 10 bases between. CDR1 is SEHNR, CDR2 FQNEAQ, per germline (reference sequence). The length of the CDR3 is 15 residues. The chain's CDR3 is CASSLTTAPNEKLFF. The CDR3 DNA reads as TGTGCCAGCAGCTTAACAACAGCTCCTAATGAAAAACTGTTTTTT.

This chain connects TRBV5-1 to TRBJ1-2; perhaps TRBD1 as D (5 bases). V lost 4 bases and J 5 bases, leaving 15 bases between the germline ends. Germline lookup yields CDR1 SGHRS and CDR2 YFSETQ. The CDR3 loop spans 14 amino acids. CDR3 bases: TGCGCCAGCAGCAGCGAGGGACCGATGTATGGCTACACCTTC. As protein: CASSSEGPMYGYTF.

The chain couples TRBV27 to TRBJ2-6, with 10 bases aligning to TRBD1. V gave up 3 bases and J gave up 1 base; unmatched junction bases: 6. This CDR3 has 18 residues. From germline, CDR1 is MNHEY and CDR2 SMNVEV (reference sequence). The CDR3 loop reads CASSFKGQGGSGANVLTF. The CDR3 nucleotides are TGTGCCAGCAGTTTTAAAGGACAGGGGGGATCTGGGGCCAACGTCCTGACTTTC.

This clonotype has only a few counts. The rearrangement uses TRBV3-1 and TRBJ1-1; D gene unclear. From germline, CDR1 is LGHDT and CDR2 YNNKEL (reference sequence). V shed 1 base and J shed 0 bases, with 12 bases lying between them. The CDR3 has 16 residues. CDR3 coding DNA: TGTGCCAGCAGCCAAGGTTTTGACGGCATGAACACTGAAGCTTTCTTT. It is translated as CASSQGFDGMNTEAFF.

This chain links TRBV20-1 with TRBJ2-5; D is uncertain. The CDR3 loop spans 14 amino acids. With 3 bases removed from V and 11 bases from J, the gap between germline ends came to 22 bases. The germline gives CDR1 DFQATT, CDR2 SNEGSKA (reference sequence). CDR3 bases: TGCAGTGCTAGGGACCGACCAAACTACAATGAGCAGTACTTC. Its protein is CSARDRPNYNEQYF.